The T cell receptor (beta chain) described here comes from a study of cytomegalovirus exposure and HLA in healthy donors. About the study: A prior analysis found 117 million unique TCR beta sequences from 150 million to 200 million T cells.

In regard to this clone: Its antigen remains unidentified.

General study findings and limits: Per a prior analysis, the majority of TCR beta V segments were productive roughly 90% or roughly 30% of the time.

A multiplex PCR was run with 60 Vbeta primers and 13 Jbeta primers. The data were produced by immunoSEQ multiplex PCR, yet TCRdb's version contains in-frame clones alone and is incomplete. This table holds 180,000 or so clones, roughly 80% found once. Per the germline V gene, CDR1 is SGHTS and CDR2 is YDEGEE. CDR3 size: 14 residues. With 4 bases removed from V and 12 bases from J, the gap between germline ends came to 19 bases. Sample: PBMCs. The sequence came from a woman aged 18-30 years in good health and CMV-seronegative. The chain joins TRBV5-8 to TRBJ2-2, with a weak D call TRBD1 (5 bases). CDR3 sequence (DNA): TGTGCCAGCAGCCTAATCATGGAGTCAGGGAAGCTGTTTTTT. It specifies CASSLIMESGKLFF.